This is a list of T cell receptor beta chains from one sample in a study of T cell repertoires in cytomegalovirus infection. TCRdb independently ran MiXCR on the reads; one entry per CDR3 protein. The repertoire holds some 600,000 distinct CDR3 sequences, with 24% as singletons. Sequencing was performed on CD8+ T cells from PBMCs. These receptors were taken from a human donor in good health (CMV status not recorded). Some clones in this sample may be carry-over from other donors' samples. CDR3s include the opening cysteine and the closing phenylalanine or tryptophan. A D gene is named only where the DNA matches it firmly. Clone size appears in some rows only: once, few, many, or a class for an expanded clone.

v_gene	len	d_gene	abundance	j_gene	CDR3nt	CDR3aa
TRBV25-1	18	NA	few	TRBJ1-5	TGTGCCAGCAGTGAATTAGTGATGGAGGGAATTAGCAATCAGCCCCAGCATTTT	CASSELVMEGISNQPQHF
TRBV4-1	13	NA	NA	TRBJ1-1	TGCGCCAGCAGCCAGGGTGTTGGGGCTCGTGGGATCTTT	CASSQGVGARGIF
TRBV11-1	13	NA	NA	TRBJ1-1	TGTGCCGAGGACAGCATATCTAACACTGAAGCTTTCTTT	CAEDSISNTEAFF
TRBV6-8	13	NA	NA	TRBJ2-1	TGTGCCAGCAGTTACAGACTGTACAATAAGCAGTTCTTC	CASSYRLYNKQFF
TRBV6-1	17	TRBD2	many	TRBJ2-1	TGTGCCAGCAGTGAATTATTAGCGGGGATCTCCTACAATGAGCAGTTCTTC	CASSELLAGISYNEQFF
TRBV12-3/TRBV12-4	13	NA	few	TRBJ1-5	TGTGCCAGCAGTTTGGCGAAGGCACAGCCCCAGCATTTT	CASSLAKAQPQHF
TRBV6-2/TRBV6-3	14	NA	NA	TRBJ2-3	TGTGCCAGCAGGCCGGAGTCTCGCGCAGATACGCAGTATTTT	CASRPESRADTQYF
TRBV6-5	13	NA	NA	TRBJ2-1	TGTGCCAGCAGTTACTTAGGGTCTGATGAGCAGTTCTTC	CASSYLGSDEQFF
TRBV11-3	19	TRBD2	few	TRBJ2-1	TGTGCCAGCAGCTTAGATCCGTGGTCTAGCGGGGGCCACTACAATGAGCAGTTCTTC	CASSLDPWSSGGHYNEQFF
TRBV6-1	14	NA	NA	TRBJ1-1	TGTGCCAGCAGATCCCTGGGGGGCAACACTGAAGCTTTCTTT	CASRSLGGNTEAFF
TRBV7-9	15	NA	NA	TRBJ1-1	TGTGCCAGCAGCTTAGGGCGGGGGGGGAAGACTGAAGCTTTCTTT	CASSLGRGGKTEAFF
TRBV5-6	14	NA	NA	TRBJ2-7	TGTGCCAGCAGCGGGGACCCGTACGGCTACGAGCAGTACTTC	CASSGDPYGYEQYF
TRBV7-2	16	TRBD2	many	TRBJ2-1	TGTGCCAGCAGCTTCCAGGGACTAGCGGCGTACAATGAGCAGTTCTTC	CASSFQGLAAYNEQFF
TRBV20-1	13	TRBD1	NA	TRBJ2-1	TGCAGTGCTAGAGAACAGGGGGGCAATGAGCAGTTCTTC	CSAREQGGNEQFF
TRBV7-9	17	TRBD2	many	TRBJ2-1	TGTGCCAGCAGCACCTCAACTAGCGGGGGGTTTTACAATGAGCAGTTCTTC	CASSTSTSGGFYNEQFF
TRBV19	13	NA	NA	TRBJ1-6	TGTGCCAGTAGTATAGCGGCTGATTCACCCCTCCACTTT	CASSIAADSPLHF
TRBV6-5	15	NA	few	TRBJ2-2	TGTGCCAGCAGTTACAGGCAGGGTGTCACCGGGGAGCTGTTTTTT	CASSYRQGVTGELFF
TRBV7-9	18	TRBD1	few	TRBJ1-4	TGTGCCAGCAGCGGAAGGGACAGGGGAGTCGTGGCTAATGAAAAACTGTTTTTT	CASSGRDRGVVANEKLFF
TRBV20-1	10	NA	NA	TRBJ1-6	TGCAGTGCTTATAAGGGATCCCTCCACTTT	CSAYKGSLHF
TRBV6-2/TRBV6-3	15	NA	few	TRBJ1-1	TGTGCCAGCAGTTACTCGGCGGCGCCGAACACTGAAGCTTTCTTT	CASSYSAAPNTEAFF
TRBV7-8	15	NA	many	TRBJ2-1	TGTGCCAGCAGCTATACCCCGACGGACTACAATGAGCAGTTCTTC	CASSYTPTDYNEQFF
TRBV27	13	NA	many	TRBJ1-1	TGTGCCAGCAGTTTCTCCCGGAACACTGAAGCTTTCTTT	CASSFSRNTEAFF
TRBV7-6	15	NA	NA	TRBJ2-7	TGTGCCAGCAGCTTAGCCGGGGCCCGCTCCTACGAGCAGTACTTC	CASSLAGARSYEQYF
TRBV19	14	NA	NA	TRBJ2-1	TGTGCCACTGAAGAGACACACTCCTACAATGAGCAGTTCTTC	CATEETHSYNEQFF
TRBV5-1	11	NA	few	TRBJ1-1	TGCGCCAGCAGCTTGGGCGGGGAACCTTTCTTT	CASSLGGEPFF
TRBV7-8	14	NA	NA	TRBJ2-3	TGTGCCAGCAGCTTGGAAGGGTTTTGGGATACGCAGTATTTT	CASSLEGFWDTQYF
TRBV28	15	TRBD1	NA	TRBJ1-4	TGTGCCAGCAGTTTGGACAGGCGTAGGGGTGAAAAACTGTTTTTT	CASSLDRRRGEKLFF
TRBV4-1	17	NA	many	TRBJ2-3	TGCGCCAGCAGCCAAGGGACAGCTCTATTAAGCACAGATACGCAGTATTTT	CASSQGTALLSTDTQYF
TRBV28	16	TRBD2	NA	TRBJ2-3	TGTGCCAGCAGTTTCGCGTCTAGCGGTGGCACAGATACGCAGTATTTT	CASSFASSGGTDTQYF
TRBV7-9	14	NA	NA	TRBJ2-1	TGTGCCAGCAGCGGGGCGGGGCCCTACAATGAGCAGTTCTTC	CASSGAGPYNEQFF
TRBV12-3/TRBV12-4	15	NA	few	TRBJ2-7	TGTGCCAGCAGTTTTGGGGCTTCCCAGACCTACGAGCAGTACTTC	CASSFGASQTYEQYF
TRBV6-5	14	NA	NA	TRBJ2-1	TGTGCCAGCAGATTAGGGGGGGCGAGGAATGAGCAGTTCTTC	CASRLGGARNEQFF
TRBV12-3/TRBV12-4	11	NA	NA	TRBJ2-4	TGTGCCAGCAGTTGGAGGGACGTTCAGTACTTC	CASSWRDVQYF
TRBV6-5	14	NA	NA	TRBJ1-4	TGTGCCAGCAGTTACCAGGAGGGGAATGAAAAACTGTTTTTT	CASSYQEGNEKLFF
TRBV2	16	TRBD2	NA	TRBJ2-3	TGTGCCAGCAGTGACGGGGCGGGGGGGCCCTCAGATACGCAGTATTTT	CASSDGAGGPSDTQYF
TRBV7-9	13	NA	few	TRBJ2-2	TGTGCCAGCAGCTTATCTATTACCGGGGAGCTGTTTTTT	CASSLSITGELFF
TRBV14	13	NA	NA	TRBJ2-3	TGTGCCAGCAGCCAAGAGAAGGTAGATACGCAGTATTTT	CASSQEKVDTQYF
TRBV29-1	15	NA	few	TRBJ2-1	TGCAGCGTTGAAGGTGGACGGGGGACCTACAATGAGCAGTTCTTC	CSVEGGRGTYNEQFF
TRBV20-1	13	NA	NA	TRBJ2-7	TGCAGTGCTAGAGTTGGATTGTCGGTCGAGCAGTACTTC	CSARVGLSVEQYF
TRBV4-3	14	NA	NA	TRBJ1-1	TGCGCCAGCAGCTCACTTCAGGCGAACACTGAAGCTTTCTTT	CASSSLQANTEAFF
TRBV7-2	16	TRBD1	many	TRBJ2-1	TGTGCCAGCAGCCCCGTTGGGACAGGGGGCTACAATGAGCAGTTCTTC	CASSPVGTGGYNEQFF
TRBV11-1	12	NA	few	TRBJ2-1	TGTGCCAGCAGCTTAGCAGGGTCTGAGCAGTTCTTC	CASSLAGSEQFF
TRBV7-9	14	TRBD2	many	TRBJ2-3	TGTGCCAGCACAGCGGGGGTGAGCACAGATACGCAGTATTTT	CASTAGVSTDTQYF
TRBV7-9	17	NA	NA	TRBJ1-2	TGTGTCAGCAGCTTAACAAACCCCGGGACACCTAACTATGGCTACACCTTC	CVSSLTNPGTPNYGYTF
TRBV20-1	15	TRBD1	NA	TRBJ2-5	TGCAGTGCCATGGTTGATCTGACAGGGTTTGGGACCCAGTACTTC	CSAMVDLTGFGTQYF
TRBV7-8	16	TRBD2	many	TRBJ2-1	TGTGCCAGCAGCTTACGTCTAGCGGGGGAGTACAATGAGCAGTTCTTC	CASSLRLAGEYNEQFF
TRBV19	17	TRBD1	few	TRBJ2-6	TGTGCCAGTAGTCCCGGGACAGGGCTTATTGGGGCCAACGTCCTGACTTTC	CASSPGTGLIGANVLTF
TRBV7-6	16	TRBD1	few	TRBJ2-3	TGTGCCAGCAGCTTACGGACAGGGTCGAGCACAGATACGCAGTATTTT	CASSLRTGSSTDTQYF
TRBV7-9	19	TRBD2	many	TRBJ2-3	TGTGCCAGCAGCTTAGCGCGTTCTATAGCGGGGGCATACACAGATACGCAGTATTTT	CASSLARSIAGAYTDTQYF
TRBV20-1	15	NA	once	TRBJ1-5	TGCAGTGCTCAGGACCGAAAATATAGCAATCAGCCCCAGCATTTT	CSAQDRKYSNQPQHF